This TCR beta chain was sequenced in a study of T cell responses to AZD1222 COVID-19 vaccine. Whole-study findings and limits: The breadth and depth of Spike-specific TCRs increased once two AZD1222 doses had been given. Females outnumbered males among donors, who were mostly white British; clonal diversity was possibly underestimated. It was only after the peak T cell response that any repertoires were sampled.

Of note for this clone: Its antigen is currently unknown.

Clones were read by immunoSEQ multiplex PCR, and TCRdb kept only the in-frame ones, dropping some. The sample has about 100,000 clones; more than 75% are singletons. The source of this sequence is an adult in good health. Sequenced here: peripheral blood, sampled on day 0 of AZD1222 vaccination.

CDR3 amino acids: CATGTDWVELFF. The DNA of the CDR3 is TGTGCCACCGGGACGGACTGGGTGGAACTGTTTTTT. The chain is built from TRBV19 and TRBJ1-4; D may be TRBD1 (5 bases). Germline values: CDR1 LNHDA, CDR2 SQIVND (reference sequence). With 10 bases removed from V and 12 bases from J, the gap between germline ends came to 18 bases. The CDR3 covers 12 residues.